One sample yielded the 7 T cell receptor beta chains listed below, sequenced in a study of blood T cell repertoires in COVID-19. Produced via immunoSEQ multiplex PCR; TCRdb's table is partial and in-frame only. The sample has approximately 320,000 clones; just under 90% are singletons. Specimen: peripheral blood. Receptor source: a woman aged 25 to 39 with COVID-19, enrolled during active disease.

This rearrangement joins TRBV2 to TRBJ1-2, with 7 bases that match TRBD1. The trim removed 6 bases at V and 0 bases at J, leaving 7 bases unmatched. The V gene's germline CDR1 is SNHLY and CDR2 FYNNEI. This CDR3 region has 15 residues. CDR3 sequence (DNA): TGTGCCAGCAGAGAGGGACAGAACTCTAACTATGGCTACACCTTC. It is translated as CASREGQNSNYGYTF.

The CDR3 DNA reads TGTGCCAGCAGTTTGGCTTGGTTGGACACTGAAGCTTTCTTT. Encoded protein: CASSLAWLDTEAFF. This sequence joins TRBV27 and TRBJ1-1; D is unclear. The CDR3 has 14 amino acids. V gave up 3 bases and J gave up 3 bases, with 11 bases separating them. The V gene's germline CDR1 is MNHEY and CDR2 SMNVEV (reference sequence).

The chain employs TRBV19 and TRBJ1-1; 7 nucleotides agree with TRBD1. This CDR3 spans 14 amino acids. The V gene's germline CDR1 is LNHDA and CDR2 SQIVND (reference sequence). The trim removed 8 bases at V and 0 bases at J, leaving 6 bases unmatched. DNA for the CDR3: TGTGCCAGTGGTGTACAGGGGATGAACACTGAAGCTTTCTTT. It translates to CASGVQGMNTEAFF.

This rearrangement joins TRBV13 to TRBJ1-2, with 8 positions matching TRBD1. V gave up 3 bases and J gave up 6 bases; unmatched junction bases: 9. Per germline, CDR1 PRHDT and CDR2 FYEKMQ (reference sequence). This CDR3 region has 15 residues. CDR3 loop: CASSFGRTGKHGYTF. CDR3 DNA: TGTGCCAGCAGCTTCGGCCGGACAGGGAAACATGGCTACACCTTC.

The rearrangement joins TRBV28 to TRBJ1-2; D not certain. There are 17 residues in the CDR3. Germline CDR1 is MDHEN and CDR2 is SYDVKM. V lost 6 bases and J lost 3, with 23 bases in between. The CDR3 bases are TGTGCCAGCAGCCTCAAGTCGGGGTATCTTATTCACTATGGCTACACCTTC. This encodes CASSLKSGYLIHYGYTF.

The CDR3 DNA follows: TGTGCCAGCAGCCAGGGCAGTGGCTACACCTTC. Translated: CASSQGSGYTF. The rearrangement joins TRBV2 to TRBJ1-2, with D tentatively TRBD1 (5 bases). Germline V gene sequence: CDR1 SNHLY, CDR2 FYNNEI. There are 11 residues in the CDR3. V dropped 6 bases and J dropped 7 bases, with 9 bases sitting between them.

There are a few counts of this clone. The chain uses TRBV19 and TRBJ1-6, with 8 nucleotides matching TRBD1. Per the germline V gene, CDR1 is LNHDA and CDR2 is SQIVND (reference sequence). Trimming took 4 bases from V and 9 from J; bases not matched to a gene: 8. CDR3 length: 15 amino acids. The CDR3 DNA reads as TGTGCCAGTAGTAACGACAGGGGTGGTGCTTCACCCCTCCACTTT. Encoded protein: CASSNDRGGASPLHF.